This record covers a single T cell receptor beta chain. The CDR3 sequence is 16 residues long. Germline V lookup: CDR1 KGHSH, CDR2 LQKENI. V shed 4 bases and J shed 4 bases, with 16 bases lying between them. Profiled with immunoSEQ multiplex PCR; TCRdb holds only in-frame clones, not every one. Here the sample spans around 29,000 clones, 80% to 90% being singletons. The source of the sample is a study of blood T cell repertoires in COVID-19. Study background: Spain, Italy and the United States supplied samples that represented acute and convalescent COVID-19.

Sequences were obtained from peripheral blood. This chain uses TRBV18 with TRBJ2-2, with D maybe TRBD1 (5 bases). The TCR originated in a woman over 75 with COVID-19, enrolled during active disease. The CDR3 nucleotides are TGTGCCAGCTCACGACTGCAGGGTTTTTTCACCGGGGAGCTGTTTTTT. The encoded protein is CASSRLQGFFTGELFF.